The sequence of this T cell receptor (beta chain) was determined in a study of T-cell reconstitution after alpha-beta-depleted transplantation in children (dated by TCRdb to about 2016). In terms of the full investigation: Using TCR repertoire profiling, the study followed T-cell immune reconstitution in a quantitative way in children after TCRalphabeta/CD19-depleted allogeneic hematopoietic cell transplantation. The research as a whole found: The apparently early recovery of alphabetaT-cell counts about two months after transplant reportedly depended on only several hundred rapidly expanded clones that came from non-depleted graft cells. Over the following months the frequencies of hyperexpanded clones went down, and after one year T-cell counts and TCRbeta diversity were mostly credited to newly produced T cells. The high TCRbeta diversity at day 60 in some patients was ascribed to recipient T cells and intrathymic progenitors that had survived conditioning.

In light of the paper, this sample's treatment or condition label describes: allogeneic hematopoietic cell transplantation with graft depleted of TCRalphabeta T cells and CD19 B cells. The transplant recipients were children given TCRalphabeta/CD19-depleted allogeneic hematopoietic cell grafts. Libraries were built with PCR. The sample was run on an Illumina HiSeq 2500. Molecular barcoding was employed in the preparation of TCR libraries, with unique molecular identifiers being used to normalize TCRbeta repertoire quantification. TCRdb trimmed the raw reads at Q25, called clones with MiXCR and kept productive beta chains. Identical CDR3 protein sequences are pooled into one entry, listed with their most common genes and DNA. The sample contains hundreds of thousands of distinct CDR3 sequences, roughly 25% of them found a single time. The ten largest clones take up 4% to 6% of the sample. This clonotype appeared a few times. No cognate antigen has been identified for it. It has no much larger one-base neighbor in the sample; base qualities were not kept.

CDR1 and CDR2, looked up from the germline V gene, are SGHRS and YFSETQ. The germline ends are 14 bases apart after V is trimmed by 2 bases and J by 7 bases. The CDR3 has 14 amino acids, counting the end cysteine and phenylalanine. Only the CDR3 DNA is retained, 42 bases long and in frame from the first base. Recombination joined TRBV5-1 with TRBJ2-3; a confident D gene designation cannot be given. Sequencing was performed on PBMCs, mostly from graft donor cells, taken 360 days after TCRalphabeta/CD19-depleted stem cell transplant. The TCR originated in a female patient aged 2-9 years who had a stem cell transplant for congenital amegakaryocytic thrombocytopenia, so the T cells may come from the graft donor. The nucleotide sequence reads TGCGCCAGCAGCTTTTTGACAAATACAAATACGCAGTATTTT. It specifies CASSFLTNTNTQYF.